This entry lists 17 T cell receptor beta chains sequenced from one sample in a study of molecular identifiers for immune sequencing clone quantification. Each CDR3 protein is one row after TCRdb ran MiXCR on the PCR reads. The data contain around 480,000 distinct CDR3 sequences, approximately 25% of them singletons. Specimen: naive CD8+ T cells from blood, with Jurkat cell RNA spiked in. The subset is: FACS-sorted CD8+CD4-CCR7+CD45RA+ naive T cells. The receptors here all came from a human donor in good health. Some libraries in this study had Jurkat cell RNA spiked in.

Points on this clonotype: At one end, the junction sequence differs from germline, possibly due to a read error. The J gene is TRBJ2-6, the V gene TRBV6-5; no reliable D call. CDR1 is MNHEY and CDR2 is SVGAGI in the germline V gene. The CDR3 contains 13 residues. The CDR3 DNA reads TGTGCCAGCAGTCTTAACAAGAACAACATCCTGACTTTC. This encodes CASSLNKNNILTF.

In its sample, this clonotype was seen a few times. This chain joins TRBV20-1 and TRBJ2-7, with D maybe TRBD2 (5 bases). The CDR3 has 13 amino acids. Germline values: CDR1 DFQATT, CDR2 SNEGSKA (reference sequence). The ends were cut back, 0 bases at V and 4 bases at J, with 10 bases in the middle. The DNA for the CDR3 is TGCAGTGCTAGAGATTACGAGGGTTACGAGCAGTACTTC. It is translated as CSARDYEGYEQYF.

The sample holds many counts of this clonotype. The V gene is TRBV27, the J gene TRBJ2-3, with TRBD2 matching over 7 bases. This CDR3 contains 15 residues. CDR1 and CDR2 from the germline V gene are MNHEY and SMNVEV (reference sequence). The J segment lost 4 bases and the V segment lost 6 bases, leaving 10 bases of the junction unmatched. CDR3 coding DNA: TGTGCCAGCAGCCCCAGCGGGAAAAAAGCAGATACGCAGTATTTT. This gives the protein CASSPSGKKADTQYF.

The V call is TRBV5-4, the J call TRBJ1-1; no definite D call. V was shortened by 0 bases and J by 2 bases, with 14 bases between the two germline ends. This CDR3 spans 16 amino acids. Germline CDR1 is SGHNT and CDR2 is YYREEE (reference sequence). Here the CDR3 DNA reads TGTGCCAGCAGCTTGGCCGTGTACAGCATAAACACTGAAGCTTTCTTT. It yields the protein CASSLAVYSINTEAFF. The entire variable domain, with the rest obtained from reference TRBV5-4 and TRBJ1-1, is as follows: ETGVTQSPTHLIKTRGQQVTLRCSSQSGHNTVSWYQQALGQGPQFIFQYYREEENGRGNFPPRFSGLQFPNYSSELNVNALELDDSALYLCASSLAVYSINTEAFFGQGTRLTVV.

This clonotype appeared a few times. The chain's CDR3 is CASSQTGTGSAYEQYF. The CDR3 DNA reads as TGCGCCAGCAGCCAGACCGGGACAGGGAGTGCCTACGAGCAGTACTTC. V gene TRBV4-3 combines with J gene TRBJ2-7, with TRBD1 matching over 9 bases. Unmatched junction bases numbered 8, after V lost 3 bases and J lost 2 bases. Germline CDR1 LGHNA, CDR2 YSLEER. The CDR3 runs to 16 residues.

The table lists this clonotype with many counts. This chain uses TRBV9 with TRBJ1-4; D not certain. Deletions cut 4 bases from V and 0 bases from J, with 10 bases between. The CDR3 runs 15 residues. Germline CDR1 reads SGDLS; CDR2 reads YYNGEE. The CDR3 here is CASSPDGATNEKLFF. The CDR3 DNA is TGTGCCAGCAGCCCCGACGGTGCAACTAATGAAAAACTGTTTTTT.

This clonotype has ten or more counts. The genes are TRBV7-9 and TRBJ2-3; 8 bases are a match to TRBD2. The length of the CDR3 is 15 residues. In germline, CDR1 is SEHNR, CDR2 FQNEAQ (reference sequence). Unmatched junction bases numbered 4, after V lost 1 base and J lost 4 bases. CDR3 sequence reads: CASSLVAGGADTQYF. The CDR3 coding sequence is TGTGCCAGCAGCTTAGTCGCGGGGGGCGCAGATACGCAGTATTTT.

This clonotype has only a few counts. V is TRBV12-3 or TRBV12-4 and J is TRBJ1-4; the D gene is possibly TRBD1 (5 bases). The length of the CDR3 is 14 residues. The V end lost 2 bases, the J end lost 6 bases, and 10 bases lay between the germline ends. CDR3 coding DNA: TGTGCCAGCAGTTTAACAGGAATTGATGAAAAACTGTTTTTT. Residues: CASSLTGIDEKLFF.

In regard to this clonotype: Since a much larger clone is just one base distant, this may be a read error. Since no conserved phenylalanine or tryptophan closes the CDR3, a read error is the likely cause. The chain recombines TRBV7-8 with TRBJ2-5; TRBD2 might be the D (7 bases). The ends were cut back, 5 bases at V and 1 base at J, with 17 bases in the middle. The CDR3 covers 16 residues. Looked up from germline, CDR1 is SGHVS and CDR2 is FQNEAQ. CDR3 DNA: TGTGCCAGCAGCCCCCCGTTGGGGGGGCTCCAAGAGACCCAGTACCTC. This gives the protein CASSPPLGGLQETQYL.

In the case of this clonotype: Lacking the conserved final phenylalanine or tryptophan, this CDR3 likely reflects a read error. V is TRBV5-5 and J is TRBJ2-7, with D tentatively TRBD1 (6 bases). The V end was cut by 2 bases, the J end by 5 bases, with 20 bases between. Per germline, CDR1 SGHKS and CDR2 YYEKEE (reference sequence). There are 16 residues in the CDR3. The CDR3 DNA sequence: TGTGCCAGCAGCTTTATAACAGGGCTATCTGAGCACGAGCAGTACCTC. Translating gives CASSFITGLSEHEQYL.

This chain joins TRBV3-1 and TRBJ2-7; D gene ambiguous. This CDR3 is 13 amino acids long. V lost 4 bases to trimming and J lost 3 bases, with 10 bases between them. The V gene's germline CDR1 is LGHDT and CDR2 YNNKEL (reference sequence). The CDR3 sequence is CASSRERDYEQYF. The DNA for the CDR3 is TGTGCCAGCAGCCGAGAAAGAGACTACGAGCAGTACTTC.

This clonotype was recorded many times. CDR3: CASSIRGWGAPEQFF. CDR3 coding DNA: TGTGCCAGCAGCATAAGAGGGTGGGGGGCCCCCGAGCAGTTCTTC. V is TRBV7-2 and J is TRBJ2-1; D possibly uses TRBD1 or TRBD2 (6 bases each). The CDR3 loop spans 15 amino acids. Trimming shortened V by 5 bases and J by 10 bases, and 21 bases separated the two germline ends. CDR1 is SGHTA, CDR2 FQGNSA, per germline. Full variable domain (missing parts from reference TRBV7-2 and TRBJ2-1): GAGVSQSPSNKVTEKGKDVELRCDPISGHTALYWYRQSLGQGLEFLIYFQGNSAPDKSGLPSDRFSAERTGGSVSTLTIQRTQQEDSAVYLCASSIRGWGAPEQFFGPGTRLTVL.

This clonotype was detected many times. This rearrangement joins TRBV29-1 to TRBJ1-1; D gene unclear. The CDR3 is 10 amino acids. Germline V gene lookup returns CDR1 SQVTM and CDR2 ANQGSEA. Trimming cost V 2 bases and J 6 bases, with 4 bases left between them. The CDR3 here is CSVESPEAFF. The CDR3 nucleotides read TGCAGCGTTGAATCGCCTGAAGCTTTCTTT.

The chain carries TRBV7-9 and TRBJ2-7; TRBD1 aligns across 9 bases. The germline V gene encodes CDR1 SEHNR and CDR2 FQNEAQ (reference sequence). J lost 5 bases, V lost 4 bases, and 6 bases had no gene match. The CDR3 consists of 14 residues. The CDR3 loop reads CASSSGTGLDEQYF. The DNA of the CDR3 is TGTGCCAGCAGCTCCGGGACAGGGTTGGACGAGCAGTACTTC. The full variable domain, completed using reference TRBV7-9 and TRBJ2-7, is DTGVSQNPRHKITKRGQNVTFRCDPISEHNRLYWYRQTLGQGPEFLTYFQNEAQLEKSRLLSDRFSAERPKGSFSTLEIQRTEQGDSAMYLCASSSGTGLDEQYFGPGTRLTVT.

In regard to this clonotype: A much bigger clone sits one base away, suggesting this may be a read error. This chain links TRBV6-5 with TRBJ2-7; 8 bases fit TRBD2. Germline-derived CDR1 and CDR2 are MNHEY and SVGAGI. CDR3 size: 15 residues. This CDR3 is CASCYSGGRSYEQYF. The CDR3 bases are TGTGCCAGCTGTTACTCGGGAGGGAGATCCTACGAGCAGTACTTC.

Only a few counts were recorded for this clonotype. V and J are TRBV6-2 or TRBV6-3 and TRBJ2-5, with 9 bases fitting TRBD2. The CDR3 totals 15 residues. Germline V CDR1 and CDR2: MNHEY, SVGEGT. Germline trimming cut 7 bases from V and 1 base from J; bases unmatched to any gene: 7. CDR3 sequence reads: CASINSGRTQETQYF. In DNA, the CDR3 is TGTGCCAGCATCAATAGCGGGAGAACCCAAGAGACCCAGTACTTC.

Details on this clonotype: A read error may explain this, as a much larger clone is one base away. CDR3: CSVTPGTGELCF. CDR3 DNA sequence: TGCAGCGTTACGCCGGGGACCGGGGAGCTGTGTTTT. The J gene is TRBJ2-2, the V gene TRBV29-1; either TRBD1 or TRBD2 may fit D (5 bases each). The CDR3 is made up of 12 amino acids. The germline V gene encodes CDR1 SQVTM and CDR2 ANQGSEA.